In its sample, the clone carrying this T cell receptor beta chain was seen a few times. This entry is derived from a study of patients and donors after allogeneic stem cell transplantation. TCRdb itself ran the RT-PCR reads through MiXCR, one entry per CDR3 protein. The sample lists more than 850,000 distinct CDR3 sequences; about a sixth were seen once. Germline CDR1 DFQATT, CDR2 SNEGSKA (reference sequence). The V and J ends lost 0 bases and 5 bases respectively, with 19 bases between them. The CDR3 loop spans 17 amino acids. The gene calls are TRBV20-1 and TRBJ2-2; D gene ambiguous. The receptor's source is a human donor who was either an allogeneic HSCT recipient or a stem cell or donor lymphocyte infusion donor (not recorded which). It is not recorded whose cells these are; they may come from a transplant donor. The sample taken for sequencing was blood, either unsorted or a sorted T cell fraction (not recorded which). For the CDR3, the DNA is TGCAGTGCTAGAGACCCTTTTGAGCTAGTTAATACCGGGGAGCTGTTTTTT. Protein product: CSARDPFELVNTGELFF.